This T cell receptor (beta chain) was sequenced during a study of T cell repertoires in cytomegalovirus infection. V gave up 3 bases and J gave up 0 bases, with 2 bases separating them. The CDR3 consists of 12 residues. The study, taken as a whole, reports: Identification of carriers of CMV plus the relevant HLA was performed using cumulative public TCR beta family frequency.

This clonotype was seen many times. Its antigen is not known. One entry per CDR3 protein results from TCRdb running MiXCR on the reads. The table lists 200,000 to 250,000 distinct CDR3 sequences, 12% of them singletons, with approximately 1.6% in the top ten. The TCR originated in a human donor in good health (CMV status not recorded). Some clones in this sample may be carry-over from other donors' samples. The chain recombines TRBV12-3 or TRBV12-4 with TRBJ2-5; D call uncertain. The sample taken for sequencing was PBMCs. The CDR3 DNA is TGTGCCAGCAGTTTCCACCAAGAGACCCAGTACTTC. It yields the protein CASSFHQETQYF.